Shown below are 30 T cell receptor beta chains from a single sample sequenced in a study of regulatory T cells in long-lasting Graves disease. Time point of the sample: newly diagnosed GD, antithyroid drugs for less than 3 months. With RNA extracted from PBMCs as input, the TCR library was made. CDR3 regions were amplified by Arm-PCR using iRepertoire HTBI primers to build TCR beta libraries. Using its own MiXCR run on the multiplex PCR reads, TCRdb lists one record per CDR3 protein. This sample carries a few hundred thousand distinct CDR3 sequences, 16% of them seen once, and the ten largest clones take about 27%. The sample was also reused in another study, on T cells in Graves' hyperthyroidism and ophthalmopathy.

Specimen: peripheral blood mononuclear cells (PBMCs), collected at new diagnosis, from a patient treated with antithyroid drugs. The receptor source for this set is a middle-aged man with Graves disease.

The V gene is TRBV7-2, the J gene TRBJ1-4, with D possibly TRBD1 on 5 matching bases. There are 13 residues in the CDR3. The germline V gene has CDR1 SGHTA and CDR2 FQGNSA. Trimming cost V 4 bases and J 8 bases, with 11 bases left between them. CDR3 loop: CASSSAQGEKLFF. DNA for the CDR3: TGTGCCAGCAGCTCCGCTCAGGGAGAAAAACTGTTTTTT.

This chain links TRBV3-1 with TRBJ2-5, with D possibly matching TRBD1 (5 bases). V lost 4 bases to trimming and J lost 3 bases, with 21 bases between them. From germline, CDR1 is LGHDT and CDR2 YNNKEL (reference sequence). The CDR3 length is 17 residues. The CDR3 region is CASSRLPGSLGKETQYF. CDR3 in DNA: TGTGCCAGCAGCCGTCTCCCAGGGTCTCTCGGCAAAGAGACCCAGTACTTC.

This clonotype was seen many times. The chain is built from TRBV12-3 or TRBV12-4 and TRBJ2-3, with D perhaps matching TRBD1 or TRBD2 (5 bases each). Trimming cost V 6 bases and J 2 bases, with 9 bases left between them. The CDR3 spans 13 residues. CDR3 amino acids: CASRWGNTDTQYF. The CDR3 bases are TGTGCCAGCAGGTGGGGGAACACAGATACGCAGTATTTT.

Ten or more counts support this clonotype. The chain uses TRBV2 and TRBJ2-7, with a weak D call TRBD1 (6 bases). The CDR3 covers 14 residues. V lost 6 bases and J lost 0, with 12 bases in between. Germline values: CDR1 SNHLY, CDR2 FYNNEI. The CDR3 is CASRLGQSSYEQYF. CDR3 in DNA: TGTGCCAGCAGGTTAGGACAGTCCTCCTACGAGCAGTACTTC.

This clonotype came up many times. The chain joins TRBV30 to TRBJ1-1; no reliable D call. Germline lookup yields CDR1 GTSNPN and CDR2 SVGIG (reference sequence). CDR3 length: 13 amino acids. V was clipped by 0 bases and J by 5 bases, with 10 bases between them. The CDR3 sequence is CAWSVGRWTEAFF. The CDR3 DNA is TGTGCCTGGAGTGTCGGTAGGTGGACTGAAGCTTTCTTT.

This clonotype was counted many times. V gene TRBV10-3 combines with J gene TRBJ2-1, with 9 bases fitting TRBD1. The length of the CDR3 is 14 residues. V trimming: 8 bases; J trimming: 2 bases; junction bases outside the gene matches: 4. From germline, CDR1 is ENHRY and CDR2 SYGVKD. DNA of the CDR3: TGTGCCATCGGTCGGACAGGGGCCTACAATGAGCAGTTCTTC. It specifies CAIGRTGAYNEQFF.

This clonotype was seen ten or more times. The chain recombines TRBV7-2 with TRBJ1-5, with 7 bases matching TRBD1. The CDR3 has 14 amino acids. CDR1 SGHTA and CDR2 FQGNSA come from the germline V gene. V was clipped by 5 bases and J by 7 bases; unmatched bases: 8. The CDR3 DNA reads as TGTGCCAGCAGCAAGACAGGGTTCCACCAGCCCCAGCATTTT. Residues: CASSKTGFHQPQHF. The full variable domain, in which reference TRBV7-2 and TRBJ1-5 provide the parts outside the CDR3, is GAGVSQSPSNKVTEKGKDVELRCDPISGHTALYWYRQSLGQGLEFLIYFQGNSAPDKSGLPSDRFSAERTGGSVSTLTIQRTQQEDSAVYLCASSKTGFHQPQHFGDGTRLSIL.

This chain uses TRBV9 with TRBJ2-5; 10 positions agree with TRBD1. V shed 4 bases and J 5 bases; nucleotides not matched to a gene: 8. Germline-derived CDR1 and CDR2 are SGDLS and YYNGEE. This CDR3 is 15 amino acids long. For the CDR3, the DNA is TGTGCCAGCAGCTCTCGACAGGGGGCTTGGGAGACCCAGTACTTC. Its protein product is CASSSRQGAWETQYF.

On this clonotype itself: A much larger clone differs from this one at a single base, so this may be a read error. V and J are TRBV20-1 and TRBJ2-3; the D gene is possibly TRBD1 (5 bases). The germline V gene has CDR1 DFQATT and CDR2 SNEGSKA (reference sequence). CDR3 length: 12 amino acids. CDR3 region: CSARDLTDAQYF. The CDR3 DNA is TGCAGTGCTAGAGACCTGACAGATGCGCAGTATTTT.

This clonotype was observed many times. The chain has TRBV7-9 and TRBJ1-1; no clear D gene. V was shortened by 1 base and J by 1 base, with 4 bases between the two germline ends. Germline V gene lookup returns CDR1 SEHNR and CDR2 FQNEAQ (reference sequence). The CDR3 totals 13 residues. CDR3 sequence reads: CASSLGANTEAFF. The CDR3 coding sequence is TGTGCCAGCAGCTTAGGTGCGAACACTGAAGCTTTCTTT.

This clonotype was recorded at least ten times. The chain uses TRBV6-1 and TRBJ2-3; perhaps TRBD1 as D (6 bases). Germline loops: CDR1 MNHNS, CDR2 SASEGT. Trimming removed 8 bases from V and 4 bases from J, with 19 bases in between. The CDR3 spans 15 residues. In DNA form, the CDR3 reads TGTGCCAGCGAAACACAGGGAAGAGGAGCAGATACGCAGTATTTT. Protein sequence: CASETQGRGADTQYF.

This clonotype has a count of ten or more. Written as DNA, the CDR3 is TGTGCCAGCAGCTCTTACGGCGGAGAGACCCAGTACTTC. Translated, it gives CASSSYGGETQYF. The chain carries TRBV13 and TRBJ2-5; D unclear. Germline CDR1 is PRHDT and CDR2 is FYEKMQ (reference sequence). There are 13 residues in the CDR3. V dropped 4 bases and J dropped 4 bases, with 10 bases sitting between them.

In this sample, this clonotype turned up many times. The chain links TRBV10-2 to TRBJ1-1, with no clear D. Per the germline V gene, CDR1 is WSHSY and CDR2 is SAAADI. Trimming removed 7 bases from V and 5 bases from J, with 5 bases in between. The CDR3 covers 10 residues. The CDR3 is CASIGTEAFF. The CDR3 coding sequence is TGCGCCAGCATTGGAACTGAAGCTTTCTTT.

Note on this clonotype: This may be a read error: a much more frequent sequence differs by one nucleotide. The genes are TRBV6-2 or TRBV6-3 and TRBJ1-2; D gene unclear. V lost 11 bases and J 4 bases, leaving 20 bases between the germline ends. The CDR3 is 14 amino acids. Germline CDR1 MNHEY, CDR2 SVGEGT. CDR3 bases: TGTGCCTGCACTCTGAACAGTTTCAGCTATGGCTACACCTTC. As protein: CACTLNSFSYGYTF.

V usage is TRBV20-1 and J usage is TRBJ2-7; TRBD1 agrees at 8 bases. Unmatched junction bases numbered 10, after V lost 3 bases and J lost 3 bases. Germline lookup yields CDR1 DFQATT and CDR2 SNEGSKA (reference sequence). The CDR3 totals 15 residues. The CDR3 loop reads CSARGSDRALYEQYF. DNA of the CDR3: TGCAGTGCTAGGGGTTCGGACAGGGCCCTCTACGAGCAGTACTTC.

This clonotype was seen ten or more times. This rearrangement joins TRBV5-6 to TRBJ1-1; TRBD1 matches at 7 bases. The CDR3 covers 13 residues. Germline CDR1 reads SGHDT; CDR2 reads YYEEEE. J was trimmed by 8 bases and V by 2 bases; bases with no gene match: 6. CDR3 amino acids: CASSLTGEGEAFF. The CDR3, as DNA: TGTGCCAGCAGCTTAACAGGGGAGGGAGAAGCTTTCTTT. Filled out from reference TRBV5-6 and TRBJ1-1, the complete variable domain reads DAGVTQSPTHLIKTRGQQVTLRCSPKSGHDTVSWYQQALGQGPQFIFQYYEEEERQRGNFPDRFSGHQFPNYSSELNVNALLLGDSALYLCASSLTGEGEAFFGQGTRLTVV.

V gene TRBV9 combines with J gene TRBJ2-1; unclear D gene. The CDR3 loop spans 13 amino acids. With 0 bases removed from V and 9 bases from J, the gap between germline ends came to 10 bases. Germline V gene sequence: CDR1 SGDLS, CDR2 YYNGEE. In DNA form, the CDR3 reads TGTGCCAGCAGCGTAGGGTCCACACTTGAGCAGTTCTTC. The encoded protein is CASSVGSTLEQFF.

The sample holds many counts of this clonotype. This chain links TRBV6-1 with TRBJ1-1, with 7 bases lining up with TRBD1. This CDR3 region has 14 residues. CDR1 and CDR2 from the germline V gene are MNHNS and SASEGT. After removal of 6 bases from V and 2 bases from J, the junction contained 6 bases not matched to a gene. The chain's CDR3 is CASRLRQGNTEAFF. Here the CDR3 DNA reads TGTGCCAGCAGACTTCGACAGGGTAACACTGAAGCTTTCTTT.

This clonotype was found many times. V and J are TRBV6-5 and TRBJ2-6; D uncertain. Trimming stripped 7 bases from V and 0 bases from J, with 4 bases between. The CDR3 length is 13 residues. Per the germline V gene, CDR1 is MNHEY and CDR2 is SVGAGI. In DNA form, the CDR3 reads TGTGCCAGCACTTTCTCTGGGGCCAACGTCCTGACTTTC. Translating gives CASTFSGANVLTF.

This clonotype was observed at least ten times. The rearrangement links TRBV3-1 to TRBJ2-6; no clear D. V shed 4 bases and J shed 0 bases, with 13 bases lying between them. The CDR3 contains 17 residues. The germline V gene has CDR1 LGHDT and CDR2 YNNKEL (reference sequence). In DNA, the CDR3 is TGTGCCAGCAGCCCACAGTCCCAGGCCTCTGGGGCCAACGTCCTGACTTTC. Translating gives CASSPQSQASGANVLTF.

The CDR3 DNA sequence: TGTGCCAGCATCAATAGACAGGCTCACACCGGGGAGCTGTTTTTT. Translating it yields CASINRQAHTGELFF. The rearrangement links TRBV28 to TRBJ2-2; D perhaps matches TRBD1 (6 bases). V shed 7 bases and J shed 3 bases, with 15 bases lying between them. The CDR3 runs 15 residues. Germline V gene data show CDR1 as MDHEN and CDR2 as SYDVKM.

Comment on this clonotype: The conserved phenylalanine or tryptophan is not found at the CDR3 terminus, so this likely reflects a read error. The chain employs TRBV12-3 or TRBV12-4 and TRBJ2-5; 8 bases match TRBD2. The CDR3 sequence is 16 residues long. Trimming cost V 6 bases and J 3 bases; bases outside gene matches: 12. Written as DNA, the CDR3 is TGTGCCAGCAGCTTACGTTGGGGACTAGGAAAAGAGACCCAGTACCTC. Amino acids: CASSLRWGLGKETQYL.

This clonotype was counted ten times or more. The chain employs TRBV2 and TRBJ2-2, with D hard to call. Trimming removed 5 bases from V and 0 bases from J, with 10 bases in between. CDR1 SNHLY and CDR2 FYNNEI come from the germline V gene. There are 15 residues in the CDR3. The CDR3 DNA reads as TGTGCCAGCAGTTCCCCAGCCGCGAACACCGGGGAGCTGTTTTTT. Translating gives CASSSPAANTGELFF.

This clonotype showed up many times. J is TRBJ1-1 and V is TRBV20-1; D ambiguous. There are 11 residues in the CDR3. Germline V gives CDR1 DFQATT, CDR2 SNEGSKA (reference sequence). The germline V and J ends were trimmed by 7 bases and 3 bases, with 9 bases remaining between them. The CDR3 loop reads CSVRGDTEAFF. For the CDR3, the DNA is TGCAGTGTACGGGGTGACACTGAAGCTTTCTTT.

This clonotype occurred a few times. One base away lies a much larger clone, so this may be a sequencing read error. No conserved phenylalanine or tryptophan ends this CDR3, so it is likely a read error. No DNA is shown, since the ends of the CDR3 on it are uncertain; the CDR3 is the one TCRdb lists. The rearrangement links TRBV4-1 to TRBJ2-7; the table's TRBD1 call for D was not verified on the DNA. The CDR3 sequence runs 13 residues, both termini included. The germline V gene encodes CDR1 MGHRA and CDR2 YSYEKL. The CDR3 region is CASSQAPTGDKYL.

The table lists this clonotype with many counts. This rearrangement joins TRBV20-1 to TRBJ2-5, with 7 bases aligning to TRBD1. Germline-derived CDR1 and CDR2 are DFQATT and SNEGSKA (reference sequence). The CDR3 has 13 amino acids. J was trimmed by 3 bases and V by 6 bases; bases with no gene match: 7. The DNA of the CDR3 is TGCAGTGCCGTCACCGGGACAGAAGAGACCCAGTACTTC. It encodes CSAVTGTEETQYF.

The table lists this clonotype with many counts. The rearrangement joins TRBV28 to TRBJ2-1; 10 bases fit TRBD2. CDR3 size: 14 residues. The germline V gene encodes CDR1 MDHEN and CDR2 SYDVKM. Trimming cost V 9 bases and J 5 bases; bases outside gene matches: 7. This chain's CDR3 is CASSSGGVDNEQFF. CDR3 coding DNA: TGTGCCAGTTCTAGCGGGGGTGTTGACAATGAGCAGTTCTTC.

In its sample, this clonotype was seen a few times. V gene TRBV7-2 combines with J gene TRBJ2-7; 12 nucleotides align to TRBD2. V shed 5 bases and J 0 bases; nucleotides not matched to a gene: 5. Per the germline V gene, CDR1 is SGHTA and CDR2 is FQGNSA. The CDR3 consists of 16 residues. DNA for the CDR3: TGTGCCAGCAGCCCTAGCGGGGGGGCCGACTCCTACGAGCAGTACTTC. The encoded protein is CASSPSGGADSYEQYF.

This clonotype came up once. A much larger clone lies one base from this, so it may be a read error. This chain uses TRBV3-1 with TRBJ2-1; 9 bases agree with TRBD2. The CDR3 runs 14 residues. V gave up 3 bases and J gave up 10 bases; unmatched junction bases: 7. CDR1 LGHDT and CDR2 YNNKEL come from the germline V gene (reference sequence). This CDR3 is CASSHSGTSYEQFF. As DNA, the CDR3 is TGTGCCAGCAGCCACTCCGGGACTAGCTACGAGCAGTTCTTC.

Worth noting for this clonotype: A much larger clone sits a single nucleotide away, making a read error possible. CDR3 sequence (DNA): TGTGCCGGCAGCTTACGTTACATCAATGAGCAGTTCTTC. Translating it yields CAGSLRYINEQFF. The V and J genes are TRBV7-2 and TRBJ2-1, with D unresolved. Looked up from germline, CDR1 is SGHTA and CDR2 is FQGNSA. The CDR3 is made up of 13 amino acids. Combining the CDR3 with reference TRBV7-2 and TRBJ2-1 gives the whole variable domain GAGVSQSPSNKVTEKGKDVELRCDPISGHTALYWYRQSLGQGLEFLIYFQGNSAPDKSGLPSDRFSAERTGGSVSTLTIQRTQQEDSAVYLCAGSLRYINEQFFGPGTRLTVL.